This T cell receptor beta chain was sequenced in a study of Graves' ophthalmopathy and Graves' hyperthyroidism. CDR1 is LGHNA, CDR2 YNFKEQ, per germline. This CDR3 contains 13 residues. The V end lost 1 base, the J end lost 4 bases, and 8 bases lay between the germline ends. RNA transcripts provided the template for amplifying TCR beta CDR3 regions. Following a first-round RT-PCR that used HTBI primers, a second-round multiplex PCR was carried out. TCRdb redid the calling of the multiplex PCR reads with MiXCR, one entry per CDR3 protein. The sample shows hundreds of thousands of distinct CDR3 sequences, around 20% of them seen only once. General observations from the study: Blood repertoires reportedly contained most expanded thyroid clonotypes above 0.001 frequency. A model of 13 signatures distinguished ophthalmopathy from stable hyperthyroidism at 87.88% sensitivity and 70% to 84% specificity.

Where ophthalmopathy was absent within 18 months of follow-up, hyperthyroidism was stable. The sample holds many counts of this clonotype. The antigen is not known. The rearrangement joins TRBV4-2 to TRBJ2-7, with unresolved D. The sample taken for sequencing was peripheral blood. The TCR sequence derives from a young woman with stable Graves' hyperthyroidism. CDR3 DNA sequence: TGTGCCAGCAGCCAAGCCTTGGAATACGAGCAGTACTTC. This codes for CASSQALEYEQYF.